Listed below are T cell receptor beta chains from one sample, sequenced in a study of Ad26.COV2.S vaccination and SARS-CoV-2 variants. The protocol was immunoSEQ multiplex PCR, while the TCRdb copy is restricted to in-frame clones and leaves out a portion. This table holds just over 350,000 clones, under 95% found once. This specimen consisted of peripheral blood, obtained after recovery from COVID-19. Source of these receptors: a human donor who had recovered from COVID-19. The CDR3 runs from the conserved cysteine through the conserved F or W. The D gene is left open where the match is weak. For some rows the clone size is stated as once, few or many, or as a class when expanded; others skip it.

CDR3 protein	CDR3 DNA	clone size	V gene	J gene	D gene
CASRRGQANTEAFF	TGTGCCAGCAGGAGAGGACAGGCGAACACTGAAGCTTTCTTT	-	TRBV7-2	TRBJ1-1	TRBD1
CASSLGTGFINEQFF	TGCGCCAGCAGCTTAGGGACAGGGTTCATCAATGAGCAGTTCTTC	once	TRBV5-1	TRBJ2-1	TRBD1
CASSPSPDQPQHF	TGTGCCAGCAGTCCCTCGCCCGATCAGCCCCAGCATTTT	once	TRBV6-5	TRBJ1-5	-
CASSPPDTFTTSGYTF	TGTGCCAGCTCACCACCGGATACCTTCACTACGTCCGGCTACACCTTC	-	TRBV18	TRBJ1-2	-
CASSPTGLDGYTF	TGCGCCAGCAGCCCGACAGGGTTGGATGGCTACACCTTC	-	TRBV5-1	TRBJ1-2	TRBD1
CASSRSAYEQYF	TGTGCCAGCAGCCGTAGTGCCTACGAGCAGTACTTC	-	TRBV5-6	TRBJ2-7	-
CASSHVEETQYF	TGTGCCAGCAGCCACGTGGAGGAGACCCAGTACTTC	-	TRBV3-1/TRBV3-2	TRBJ2-5	-
CASRKEMNTEAFF	TGTGCCAGCAGGAAGGAGATGAACACTGAAGCTTTCTTT	-	TRBV6-4	TRBJ1-1	-
CASSGPRGQGADYGYTF	TGTGCCAGCAGTGGTCCCCGGGGACAGGGAGCGGACTATGGCTACACCTTC	-	TRBV2	TRBJ1-2	TRBD1
CASSRTEIHGYTF	TGTGCCAGCAGCCGGACAGAAATACATGGCTACACCTTC	-	TRBV5-6	TRBJ1-2	-
CASSDVGGDVKLFF	TGTGCCAGCAGTGACGTCGGGGGAGATGTAAAACTGTTTTTT	-	TRBV2	TRBJ1-4	-
CASSFHGIRHYGYTF	TGTGCCAGCAGCTTCCACGGTATCCGTCACTATGGCTACACCTTC	-	TRBV6-2/TRBV6-3	TRBJ1-2	-
CASSQDRDRIHGYTF	TGTGCCAGCAGCCAAGATCGAGACAGAATTCATGGCTACACCTTC	-	TRBV3-1/TRBV3-2	TRBJ1-2	-
CASSRDSQNTGELFF	TGTGCCAGCAGCCGGGACAGTCAGAACACCGGGGAGCTGTTTTTT	-	TRBV7-3	TRBJ2-2	TRBD1
CATTQWVEGTRFVEQYF	TGTGCCACCACGCAGTGGGTAGAGGGGACTCGTTTCGTCGAGCAGTACTTC	-	TRBV15	TRBJ2-7	-
CATSRVRGLGMNTEAFF	TGTGCCACCAGCAGAGTTCGGGGACTTGGGATGAACACTGAAGCTTTCTTT	-	TRBV15	TRBJ1-1	-
CASSIRGGEVEAFF	TGTGCCAGTAGTATACGCGGGGGGGAAGTAGAAGCTTTCTTT	-	TRBV19	TRBJ1-1	-
CASSMGTGAAGTEAFF	TGTGCCAGTAGTATGGGGACAGGGGCTGCCGGCACTGAAGCTTTCTTT	once	TRBV19	TRBJ1-1	TRBD1
CASSSWGRNGELFF	TGTGCCAGCAGTTCCTGGGGCCGTAACGGGGAGCTGTTTTTT	-	TRBV27	TRBJ2-2	-
CASRRTVNTGELFF	TGTGCCAGCAGGAGGACGGTGAACACCGGGGAGCTGTTTTTT	-	TRBV7-2	TRBJ2-2	-
CASSYSMGGYGYTF	TGTGCCAGCAGTTACTCGATGGGGGGATACGGCTACACCTTC	-	TRBV6-2/TRBV6-3	TRBJ1-2	-
CASSRYNNEQFF	TGTGCCAGCTCACGATACAACAATGAGCAGTTCTTC	-	TRBV18	TRBJ2-1	-
CASSESLGTGTGNTIYF	TGCGCCAGCAGTGAGTCCCTCGGGACAGGGACTGGAAACACCATATATTTT	-	TRBV10-1	TRBJ1-3	TRBD1
CASSLSTRGSYEQYF	TGTGCCAGCAGCTTAAGTACTAGGGGCTCCTACGAGCAGTACTTC	once	TRBV13	TRBJ2-7	-
CARERTVDGYTF	TGTGCCAGAGAGCGGACAGTTGATGGCTACACCTTC	-	TRBV2	TRBJ1-2	-
CAISEGRSSYEQYF	TGTGCCATCAGTGAGGGACGGAGCTCCTACGAGCAGTACTTC	once	TRBV10-3	TRBJ2-7	-
CASSYSRGNGYTF	TGTGCCAGCAGTTACTCGAGGGGAAATGGCTACACCTTC	-	TRBV6-6	TRBJ1-2	-
CAIKTQTSGGETQYF	TGTGCCATCAAGACCCAGACTAGCGGGGGGGAGACCCAGTACTTC	-	TRBV10-3	TRBJ2-5	TRBD2
CASSWRQTTFSNSGNTIYF	TGTGCCAGCAGCTGGAGACAAACGACCTTCAGCAACTCTGGAAACACCATATATTTT	-	TRBV7-9	TRBJ1-3	-
CASSLLGQYQETQYF	TGTGCCAGTAGTTTACTTGGACAGTACCAAGAGACCCAGTACTTC	-	TRBV19	TRBJ2-5	-
CASSSGTGFGEQYF	TGTGCCAGCAGCTCCGGGACAGGGTTTGGCGAGCAGTACTTC	-	TRBV5-6	TRBJ2-7	TRBD1
CASRIPGGNTEAFF	TGTGCCAGCAGAATCCCGGGGGGGAACACTGAAGCTTTCTTT	-	TRBV6-6	TRBJ1-1	-
CASSIAGFTEAFF	TGTGCCAGTAGTATTGCAGGGTTTACTGAAGCTTTCTTT	-	TRBV19	TRBJ1-1	-
CARYPGDRVLLTF	TGTGCCAGATACCCCGGGGACAGGGTCCTACTCACCTTC	-	TRBV5-3	TRBJ1-2	TRBD1
CASSSGLAGGTDTQYF	TGTGCCAGCAGCTCGGGACTAGCGGGGGGCACAGATACGCAGTATTTT	-	TRBV7-2	TRBJ2-3	TRBD2
CASSYSTGAYEQYF	TGTGCCAGCAGTTACTCTACGGGGGCCTACGAGCAGTACTTC	-	TRBV6-6	TRBJ2-7	-
CASSQESGKDPGYGYTF	TGCGCCAGCAGCCAAGAATCCGGCAAGGATCCGGGCTATGGCTACACCTTC	once	TRBV4-1	TRBJ1-2	-
CASSYGTGIGGGNTIYF	TGTGCCAGCAGCTACGGGACAGGGATTGGAGGAGGAAACACCATATATTTT	-	TRBV7-2	TRBJ1-3	TRBD1
CASSVAGGLGSPLHF	TGTGCCAGCAGCGTAGCAGGAGGGTTGGGTTCACCCCTCCACTTT	-	TRBV9	TRBJ1-6	-
CASSFNGVGPDTQYF	TGTGCCAGCAGCTTTAATGGGGTAGGCCCAGATACGCAGTATTTT	-	TRBV7-2	TRBJ2-3	-
CASFTESTAPYEQYF	TGTGCCAGCTTCACCGAATCGACAGCGCCCTACGAGCAGTACTTC	-	TRBV18	TRBJ2-7	-
CASSLGTRREQYF	TGTGCCAGCAGCCTGGGGACAAGACGAGAGCAGTACTTC	-	TRBV7-9	TRBJ2-7	-
CASRRPGDGEKLFF	TGTGCCAGCAGAAGGCCTGGGGATGGAGAAAAACTGTTTTTT	-	TRBV2	TRBJ1-4	-
CASSPYKTGVRPPYEQYF	TGTGCCAGCAGCCCATATAAGACAGGGGTGAGACCACCCTACGAGCAGTACTTC	-	TRBV7-8	TRBJ2-7	TRBD1
CASSYLGGGSDTQYF	TGTGCCAGCAGTTACCTCGGGGGGGGGTCAGATACGCAGTATTTT	-	TRBV6-5	TRBJ2-3	TRBD2
CASSLPLAVTQYF	TGTGCCAGCAGCTTGCCCCTAGCCGTTACGCAGTATTTT	-	TRBV5-6	TRBJ2-3	-